This T cell receptor (beta chain) was retrieved from a study of CD8 T cells in ankylosing spondylitis. Study results and limitations: The clones that were linked to disease were reported to be significantly enriched in matched synovial fluid samples from ankylosing spondylitis patients.

MiXCR, run by TCRdb on the 5' RACE reads, gives a single entry per CDR3 protein. Among 150,000 to 200,000 distinct CDR3 sequences listed, roughly 18% were seen once. J gave up 6 bases and V 5 bases, and 18 bases lay outside the gene matches. The CDR3 is made up of 18 amino acids. Looked up from germline, CDR1 is SGHVS and CDR2 is FNYEAQ. This clonotype has only a few counts. Its antigen is currently unknown. J is TRBJ2-2 and V is TRBV7-6; 7 bases are shared with TRBD1. This receptor was obtained from a male donor under 30 with ankylosing spondylitis or in good health (not recorded which). Sequences were obtained from blood, either unsorted or a sorted T cell fraction (not recorded which). CDR3 sequence (DNA): TGTGCCAGCAGCCTGATCCCTGACAGGGCGATTCGTCCCGGGGAGCTGTTTTTT. It codes for CASSLIPDRAIRPGELFF. Supplemented by reference TRBV7-6 and TRBJ2-2, the full variable domain reads GAGVSQSPRYKVTKRGQDVALRCDPISGHVSLYWYRQALGQGPEFLTYFNYEAQQDKSGLPNDRFSAERPEGSISTLTIQRTEQRDSAMYRCASSLIPDRAIRPGELFFGEGSRLTVL.